This TCR beta chain was identified in a study of regulatory T cells in long-lasting Graves disease. The CDR3 is 16 residues long. The V and J ends lost 1 base and 8 bases respectively, with 21 bases between them. CDR1 and CDR2 from the germline V gene are SGHAT and FQNNGV. This clonotype was seen more than once but under ten times. The TCR beta library used iRepertoire HTBI primers with Arm-PCR amplification of CDR3. Using its own MiXCR run on the multiplex PCR reads, TCRdb lists one record per CDR3 protein. The sample records some 420,000 distinct CDR3 sequences, roughly 22% being singletons. This sample's time point: persistent/refractory GD, antithyroid drugs over 5 years with positive TRAb. RNA from PBMCs was the source of the TCR library.

This TCR was recovered from a female donor with Graves disease. This chain uses TRBV11-2 with TRBJ2-7; possibly TRBD1 for D (5 bases). Sequencing was performed on peripheral blood mononuclear cells (PBMCs), taken when the disease was refractory, from a patient treated with antithyroid drugs. In nucleotides, the CDR3 is TGTGCCAGCAGCTTAGTTAGTGGGCAGGGATTTATAAAGCAGTACTTC. Translation gives CASSLVSGQGFIKQYF.